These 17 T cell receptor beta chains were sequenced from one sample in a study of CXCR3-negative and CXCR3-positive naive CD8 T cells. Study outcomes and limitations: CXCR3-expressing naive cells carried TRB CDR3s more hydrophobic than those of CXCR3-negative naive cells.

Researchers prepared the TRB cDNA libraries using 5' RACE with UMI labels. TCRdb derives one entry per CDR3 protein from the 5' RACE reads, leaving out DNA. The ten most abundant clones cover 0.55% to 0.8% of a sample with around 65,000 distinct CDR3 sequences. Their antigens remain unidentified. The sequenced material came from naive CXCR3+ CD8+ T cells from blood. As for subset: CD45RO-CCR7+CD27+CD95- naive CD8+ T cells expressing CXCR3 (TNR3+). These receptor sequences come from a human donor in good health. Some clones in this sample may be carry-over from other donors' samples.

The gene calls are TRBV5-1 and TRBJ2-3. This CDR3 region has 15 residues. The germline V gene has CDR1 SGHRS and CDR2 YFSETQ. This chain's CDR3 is CASSLNFPGPDTQYF.

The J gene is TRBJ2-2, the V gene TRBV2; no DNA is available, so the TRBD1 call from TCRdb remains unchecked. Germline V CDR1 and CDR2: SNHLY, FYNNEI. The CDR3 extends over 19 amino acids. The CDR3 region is CASSVAPGTGGKNTGELFF.

CDR3 in amino acids: CASSPNGLAGGPYEQYF. The chain employs TRBV28 and TRBJ2-7; TCRdb outputs TRBD2, but without DNA this stays unchecked. CDR1 is MDHEN, CDR2 SYDVKM, per germline. CDR3 length equals 17 residues.

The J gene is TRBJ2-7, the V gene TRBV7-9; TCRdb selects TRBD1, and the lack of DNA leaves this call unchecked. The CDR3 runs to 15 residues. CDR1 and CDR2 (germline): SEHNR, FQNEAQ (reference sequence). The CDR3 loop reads CASSLVPQSSHEQYF.

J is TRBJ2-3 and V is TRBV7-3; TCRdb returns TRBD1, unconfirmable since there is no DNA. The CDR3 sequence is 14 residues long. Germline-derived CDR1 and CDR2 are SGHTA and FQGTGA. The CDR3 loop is CASSSWDRRDTQYF.

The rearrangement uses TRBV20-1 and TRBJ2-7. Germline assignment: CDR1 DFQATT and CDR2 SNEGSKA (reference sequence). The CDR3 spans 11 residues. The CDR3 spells CSANVGYEQYF.

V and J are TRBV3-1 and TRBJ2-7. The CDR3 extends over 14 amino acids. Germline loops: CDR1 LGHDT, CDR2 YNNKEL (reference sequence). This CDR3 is CASSQEVLGYEQYF.

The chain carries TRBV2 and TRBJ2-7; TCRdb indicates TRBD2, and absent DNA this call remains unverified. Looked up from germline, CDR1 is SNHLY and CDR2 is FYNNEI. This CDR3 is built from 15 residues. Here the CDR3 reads CASSESAGDLYEQYF.

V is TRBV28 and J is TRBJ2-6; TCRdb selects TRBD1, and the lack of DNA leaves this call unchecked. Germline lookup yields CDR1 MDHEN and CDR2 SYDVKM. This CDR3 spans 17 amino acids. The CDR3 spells CASRGDRAAPGANVLTF.

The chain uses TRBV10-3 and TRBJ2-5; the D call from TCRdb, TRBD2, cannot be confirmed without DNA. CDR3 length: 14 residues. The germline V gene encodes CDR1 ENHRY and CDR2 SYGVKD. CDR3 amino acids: CAISAALAKETQYF.

The CDR3 here is CASSSLAGGSTDTQYF. V usage is TRBV7-3 and J usage is TRBJ2-3; the D call from TCRdb, TRBD2, cannot be confirmed without DNA. The germline gives CDR1 SGHTA, CDR2 FQGTGA. The CDR3 sequence is 16 residues long. Combining the CDR3 with reference TRBV7-3 and TRBJ2-3 gives the whole variable domain GAGVSQTPSNKVTEKGKYVELRCDPISGHTALYWYRQSLGQGPEFLIYFQGTGAADDSGLPNDRFFAVRPEGSVSTLKIQRTERGDSAVYLCASSSLAGGSTDTQYFGPGTRLTVL.

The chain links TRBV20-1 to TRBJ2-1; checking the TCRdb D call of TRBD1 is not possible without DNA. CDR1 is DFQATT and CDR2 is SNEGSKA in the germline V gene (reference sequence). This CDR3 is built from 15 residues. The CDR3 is CSAGGQGASYNEQFF.

The CDR3 loop is CASSFTGTASYEQYF. The V gene is TRBV5-1, the J gene TRBJ2-7; TCRdb indicates TRBD1, and absent DNA this call remains unverified. In germline, CDR1 is SGHRS, CDR2 YFSETQ. This CDR3 has 15 residues.

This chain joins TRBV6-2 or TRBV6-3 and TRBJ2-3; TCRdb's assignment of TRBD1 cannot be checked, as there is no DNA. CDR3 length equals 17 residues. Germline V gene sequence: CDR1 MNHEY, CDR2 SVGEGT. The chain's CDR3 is CASTGPGEETHTDTQYF.

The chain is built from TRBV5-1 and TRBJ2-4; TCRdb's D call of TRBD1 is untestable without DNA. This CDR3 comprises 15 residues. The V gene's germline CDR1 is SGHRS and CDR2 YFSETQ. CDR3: CASSPRTGVKNIQYF.

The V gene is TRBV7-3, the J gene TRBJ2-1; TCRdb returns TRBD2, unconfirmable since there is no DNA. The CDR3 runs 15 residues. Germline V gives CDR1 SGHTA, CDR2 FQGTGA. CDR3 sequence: CASSFGGGAYNEQFF.

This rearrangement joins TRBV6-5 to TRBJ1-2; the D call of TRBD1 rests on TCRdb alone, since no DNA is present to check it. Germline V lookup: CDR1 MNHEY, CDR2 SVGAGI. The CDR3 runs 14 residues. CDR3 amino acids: CASSYGQGNAGYTF.